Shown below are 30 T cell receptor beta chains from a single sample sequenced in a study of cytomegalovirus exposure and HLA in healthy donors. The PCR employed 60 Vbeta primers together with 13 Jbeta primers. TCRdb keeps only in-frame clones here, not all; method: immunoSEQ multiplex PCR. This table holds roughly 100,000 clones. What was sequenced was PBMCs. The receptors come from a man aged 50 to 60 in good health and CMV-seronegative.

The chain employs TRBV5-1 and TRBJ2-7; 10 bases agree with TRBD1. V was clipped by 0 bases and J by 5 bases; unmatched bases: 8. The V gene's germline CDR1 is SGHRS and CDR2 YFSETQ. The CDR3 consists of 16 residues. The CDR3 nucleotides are TGCGCCAGCAGCTTGGAGGGGACAGGGGAGTACCACGAGCAGTACTTC. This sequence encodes CASSLEGTGEYHEQYF. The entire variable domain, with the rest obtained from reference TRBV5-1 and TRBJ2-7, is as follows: KAGVTQTPRYLIKTRGQQVTLSCSPISGHRSVSWYQQTPGQGLQFLFEYFSETQRNKGNFPGRFSGRQFSNSRSEMNVSTLELGDSALYLCASSLEGTGEYHEQYFGPGTRLTVT.

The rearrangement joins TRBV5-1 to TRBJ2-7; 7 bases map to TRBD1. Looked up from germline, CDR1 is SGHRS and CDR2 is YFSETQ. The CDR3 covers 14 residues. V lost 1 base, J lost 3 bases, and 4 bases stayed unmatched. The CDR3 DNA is TGCGCCAGCAGCTTGCTACAGGGGTTCTACGAGCAGTACTTC. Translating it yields CASSLLQGFYEQYF.

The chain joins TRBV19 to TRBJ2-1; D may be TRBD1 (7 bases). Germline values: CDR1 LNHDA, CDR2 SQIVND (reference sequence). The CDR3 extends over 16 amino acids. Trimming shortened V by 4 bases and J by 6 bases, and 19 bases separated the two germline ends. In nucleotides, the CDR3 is TGTGCCAGTAGTAGTCCGCGGGACAGACCCAGCAATGAGCAGTTCTTC. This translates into CASSSPRDRPSNEQFF.

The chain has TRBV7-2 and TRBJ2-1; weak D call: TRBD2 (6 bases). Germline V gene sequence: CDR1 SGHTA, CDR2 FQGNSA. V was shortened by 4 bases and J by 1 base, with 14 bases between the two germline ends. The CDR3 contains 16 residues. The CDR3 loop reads CASSSRGRGSYNEQFF. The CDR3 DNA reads TGTGCCAGCAGCTCGCGGGGTAGAGGGTCCTACAATGAGCAGTTCTTC.

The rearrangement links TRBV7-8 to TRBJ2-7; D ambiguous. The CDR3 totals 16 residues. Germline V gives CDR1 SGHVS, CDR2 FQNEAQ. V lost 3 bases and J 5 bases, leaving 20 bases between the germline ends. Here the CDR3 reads CASSFPPGGLRDEQYF. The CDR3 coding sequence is TGTGCCAGCAGCTTCCCCCCCGGCGGCCTTCGGGACGAGCAGTACTTC.

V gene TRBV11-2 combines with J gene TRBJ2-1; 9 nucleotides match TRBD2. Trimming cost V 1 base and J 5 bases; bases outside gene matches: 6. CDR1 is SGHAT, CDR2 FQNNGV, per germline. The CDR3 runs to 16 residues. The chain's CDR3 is CASSLALAGLDNEQFF. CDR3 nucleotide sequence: TGTGCCAGCAGCTTAGCACTAGCGGGCCTCGACAATGAGCAGTTCTTC.

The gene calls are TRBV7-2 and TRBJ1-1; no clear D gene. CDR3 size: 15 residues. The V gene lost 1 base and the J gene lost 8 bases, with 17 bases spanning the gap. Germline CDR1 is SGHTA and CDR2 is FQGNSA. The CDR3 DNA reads TGTGCCAGCAGCTTAGGGTTCGTGGGAGGCGCCGAAGCTTTCTTT. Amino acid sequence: CASSLGFVGGAEAFF.

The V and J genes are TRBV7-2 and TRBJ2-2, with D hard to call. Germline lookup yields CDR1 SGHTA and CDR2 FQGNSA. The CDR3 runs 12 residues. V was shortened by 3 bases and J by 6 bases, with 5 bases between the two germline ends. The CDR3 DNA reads TGTGCCAGCAGCTTCTACGCCGGGGAGCTGTTTTTT. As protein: CASSFYAGELFF.

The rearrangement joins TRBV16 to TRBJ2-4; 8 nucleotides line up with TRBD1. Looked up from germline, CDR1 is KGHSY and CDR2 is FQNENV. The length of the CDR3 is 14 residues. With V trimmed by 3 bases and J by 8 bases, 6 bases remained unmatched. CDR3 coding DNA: TGTGCCAGCAGCCAGGACAGGGAGGAATACATTCAGTACTTC. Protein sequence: CASSQDREEYIQYF.

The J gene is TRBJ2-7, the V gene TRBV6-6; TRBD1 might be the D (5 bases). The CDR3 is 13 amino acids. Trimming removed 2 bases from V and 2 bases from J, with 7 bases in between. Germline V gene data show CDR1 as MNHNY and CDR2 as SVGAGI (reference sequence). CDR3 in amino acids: CASSYDSTYEQYF. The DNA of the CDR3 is TGTGCCAGCAGTTACGACAGCACCTACGAGCAGTACTTC.

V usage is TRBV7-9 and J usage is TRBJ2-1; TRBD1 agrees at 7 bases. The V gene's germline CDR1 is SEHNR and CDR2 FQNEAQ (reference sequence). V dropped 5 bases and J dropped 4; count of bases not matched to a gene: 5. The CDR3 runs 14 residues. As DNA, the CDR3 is TGTGCCAGCAGCACCTGGGACAGTTACAATGAGCAGTTCTTC. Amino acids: CASSTWDSYNEQFF.

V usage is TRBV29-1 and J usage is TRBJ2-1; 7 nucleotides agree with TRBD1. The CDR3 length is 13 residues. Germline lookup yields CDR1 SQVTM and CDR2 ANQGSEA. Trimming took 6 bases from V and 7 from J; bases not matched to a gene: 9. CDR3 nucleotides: TGCAGCGTCCCCCCGGGACAGTGGAATGAGCAGTTCTTC. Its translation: CSVPPGQWNEQFF.

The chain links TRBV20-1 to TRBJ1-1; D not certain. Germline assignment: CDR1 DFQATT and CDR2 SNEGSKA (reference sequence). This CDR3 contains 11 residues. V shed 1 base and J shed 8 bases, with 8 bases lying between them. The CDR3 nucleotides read TGCAGTGCTAGAGGGGAGCAAGAAGCTTTCTTT. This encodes CSARGEQEAFF.

In nucleotides, the CDR3 is TGCGCCAGCAGCTTCACAACAGGGGGCGGAGAGACCCAGTACTTC. Its protein product is CASSFTTGGGETQYF. The chain combines TRBV5-1 with TRBJ2-5; 9 bases align to TRBD1. CDR1 and CDR2 (germline): SGHRS, YFSETQ. Trimming removed 2 bases from V and 4 bases from J; junction bases left unmatched: 6. The CDR3 runs 15 residues.

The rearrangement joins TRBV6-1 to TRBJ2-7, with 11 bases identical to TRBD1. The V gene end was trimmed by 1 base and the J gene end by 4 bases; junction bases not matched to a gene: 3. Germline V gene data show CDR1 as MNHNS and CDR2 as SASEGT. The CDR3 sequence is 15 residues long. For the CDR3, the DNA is TGTGCCAGCAGTGAAGGGGACAGGGGGTTATACGAGCAGTACTTC. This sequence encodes CASSEGDRGLYEQYF.

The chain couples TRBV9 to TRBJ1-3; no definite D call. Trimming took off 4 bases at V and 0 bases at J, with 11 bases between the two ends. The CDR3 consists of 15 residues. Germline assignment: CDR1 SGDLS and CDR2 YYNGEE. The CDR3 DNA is TGTGCCAGCAGCCCGAAGCTTGGCTCTGGAAACACCATATATTTT. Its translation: CASSPKLGSGNTIYF.

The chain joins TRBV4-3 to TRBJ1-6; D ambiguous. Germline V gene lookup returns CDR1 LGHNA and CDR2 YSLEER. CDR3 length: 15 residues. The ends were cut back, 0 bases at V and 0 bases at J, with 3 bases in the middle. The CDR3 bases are TGCGCCAGCAGCCAAGATCGCTCCTATAATTCACCCCTCCACTTT. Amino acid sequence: CASSQDRSYNSPLHF.

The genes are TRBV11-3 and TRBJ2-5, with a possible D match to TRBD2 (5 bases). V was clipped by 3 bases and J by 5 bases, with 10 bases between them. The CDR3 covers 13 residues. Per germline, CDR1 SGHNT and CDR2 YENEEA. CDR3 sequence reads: CASSLGAWETQYF. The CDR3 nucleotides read TGTGCCAGCAGCTTGGGAGCGTGGGAGACCCAGTACTTC.

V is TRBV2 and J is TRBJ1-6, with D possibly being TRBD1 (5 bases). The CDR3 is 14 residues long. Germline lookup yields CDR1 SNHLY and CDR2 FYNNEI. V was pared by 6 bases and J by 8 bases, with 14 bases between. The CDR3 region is CASSDAGGYSPLHF. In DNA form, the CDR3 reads TGTGCCAGCAGCGACGCCGGGGGGTATTCACCCCTCCACTTT.

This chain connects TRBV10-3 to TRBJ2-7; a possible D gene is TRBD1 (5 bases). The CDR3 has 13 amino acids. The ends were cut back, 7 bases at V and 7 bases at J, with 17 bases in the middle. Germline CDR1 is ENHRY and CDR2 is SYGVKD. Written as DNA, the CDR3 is TGTGCCATCACTCCGGACATCACGAGGGAGCAGTACTTC. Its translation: CAITPDITREQYF.

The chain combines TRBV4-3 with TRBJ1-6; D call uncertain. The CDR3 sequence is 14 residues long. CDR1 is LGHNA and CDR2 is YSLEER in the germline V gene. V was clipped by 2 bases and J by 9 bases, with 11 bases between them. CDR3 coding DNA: TGCGCCAGCAGCCAACACCGTGGCCCTTCACCCCTCCACTTT. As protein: CASSQHRGPSPLHF.

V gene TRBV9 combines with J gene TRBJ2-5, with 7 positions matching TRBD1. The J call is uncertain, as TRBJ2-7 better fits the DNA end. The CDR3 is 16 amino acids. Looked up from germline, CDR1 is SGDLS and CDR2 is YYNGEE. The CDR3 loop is CASSVGSGQSSYEQYF. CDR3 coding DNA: TGTGCCAGCAGCGTAGGGTCGGGACAGAGCTCCTACGAGCAGTACTTC.

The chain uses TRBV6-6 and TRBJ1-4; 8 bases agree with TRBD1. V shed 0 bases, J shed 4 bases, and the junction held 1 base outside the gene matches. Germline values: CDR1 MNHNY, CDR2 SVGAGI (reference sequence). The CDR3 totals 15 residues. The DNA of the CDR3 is TGTGCCAGCAGTTACTCCGACAGGGGTAATGAAAAACTGTTTTTT. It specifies CASSYSDRGNEKLFF.

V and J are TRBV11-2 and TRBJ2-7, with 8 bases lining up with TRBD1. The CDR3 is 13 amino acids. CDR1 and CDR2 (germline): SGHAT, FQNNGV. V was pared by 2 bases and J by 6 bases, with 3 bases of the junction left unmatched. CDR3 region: CASSLLDRAEQYF. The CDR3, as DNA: TGTGCCAGCAGCTTACTGGACAGGGCCGAGCAGTACTTC.

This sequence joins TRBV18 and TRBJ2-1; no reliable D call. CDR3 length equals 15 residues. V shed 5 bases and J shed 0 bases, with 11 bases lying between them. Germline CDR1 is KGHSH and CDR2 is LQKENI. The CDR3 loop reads CASSGRGFSYNEQFF. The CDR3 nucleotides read TGTGCCAGCTCAGGAAGAGGTTTCTCCTACAATGAGCAGTTCTTC.

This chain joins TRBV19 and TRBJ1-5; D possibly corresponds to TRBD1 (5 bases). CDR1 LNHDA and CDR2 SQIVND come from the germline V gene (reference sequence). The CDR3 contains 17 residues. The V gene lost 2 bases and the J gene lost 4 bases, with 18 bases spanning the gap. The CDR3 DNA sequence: TGTGCCAGTAGTATAAGTTCCCTGCCTGGGGCGAATCAGCCCCAGCATTTT. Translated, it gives CASSISSLPGANQPQHF.

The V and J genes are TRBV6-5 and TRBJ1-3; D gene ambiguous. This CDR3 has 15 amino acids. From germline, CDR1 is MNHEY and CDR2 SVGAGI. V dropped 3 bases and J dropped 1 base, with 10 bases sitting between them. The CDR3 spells CASSYGFGSGNTIYF. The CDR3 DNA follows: TGTGCCAGCAGTTATGGCTTCGGGTCTGGAAACACCATATATTTT.

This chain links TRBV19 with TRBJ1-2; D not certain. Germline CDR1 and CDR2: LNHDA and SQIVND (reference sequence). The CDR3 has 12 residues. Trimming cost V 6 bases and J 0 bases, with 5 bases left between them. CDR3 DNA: TGTGCCAGTAGGGAGACTAACTATGGCTACACCTTC. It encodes CASRETNYGYTF.

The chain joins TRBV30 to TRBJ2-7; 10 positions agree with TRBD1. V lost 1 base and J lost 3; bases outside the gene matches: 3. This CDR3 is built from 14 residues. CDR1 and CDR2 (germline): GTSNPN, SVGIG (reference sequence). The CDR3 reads CAWSAGTGDYEQYF. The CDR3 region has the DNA TGTGCCTGGAGTGCCGGGACAGGGGACTACGAGCAGTACTTC. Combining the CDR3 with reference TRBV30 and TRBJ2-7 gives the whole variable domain SQTIHQWPATLVQPVGSPLSLECTVEGTSNPNLYWYRQAAGRGLQLLFYSVGIGQISSEVPQNLSASRPQDRQFILSSKKLLLSDSGFYLCAWSAGTGDYEQYFGPGTRLTVT.

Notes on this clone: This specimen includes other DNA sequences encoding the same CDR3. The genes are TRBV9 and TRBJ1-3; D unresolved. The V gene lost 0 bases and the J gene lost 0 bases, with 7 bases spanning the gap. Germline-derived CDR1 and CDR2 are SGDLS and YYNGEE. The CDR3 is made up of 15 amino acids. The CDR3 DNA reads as TGTGCCAGCAGCGTAGGAGGAGGCTCTGGAAACACCATATATTTT. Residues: CASSVGGGSGNTIYF.